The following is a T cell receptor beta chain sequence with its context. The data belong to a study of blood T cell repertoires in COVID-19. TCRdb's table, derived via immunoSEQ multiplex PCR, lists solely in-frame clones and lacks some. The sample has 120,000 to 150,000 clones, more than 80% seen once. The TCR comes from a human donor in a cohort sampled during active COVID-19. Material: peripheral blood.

CDR3 DNA sequence: TGTGCCAGCACACACCGTGGCGAGCAGTTCTTC. Translation: CASTHRGEQFF. This sequence joins TRBV12-3 or TRBV12-4 and TRBJ2-1; D remains ambiguous. V lost 7 bases to trimming and J lost 10 bases, with 11 bases between them. There are 11 residues in the CDR3.